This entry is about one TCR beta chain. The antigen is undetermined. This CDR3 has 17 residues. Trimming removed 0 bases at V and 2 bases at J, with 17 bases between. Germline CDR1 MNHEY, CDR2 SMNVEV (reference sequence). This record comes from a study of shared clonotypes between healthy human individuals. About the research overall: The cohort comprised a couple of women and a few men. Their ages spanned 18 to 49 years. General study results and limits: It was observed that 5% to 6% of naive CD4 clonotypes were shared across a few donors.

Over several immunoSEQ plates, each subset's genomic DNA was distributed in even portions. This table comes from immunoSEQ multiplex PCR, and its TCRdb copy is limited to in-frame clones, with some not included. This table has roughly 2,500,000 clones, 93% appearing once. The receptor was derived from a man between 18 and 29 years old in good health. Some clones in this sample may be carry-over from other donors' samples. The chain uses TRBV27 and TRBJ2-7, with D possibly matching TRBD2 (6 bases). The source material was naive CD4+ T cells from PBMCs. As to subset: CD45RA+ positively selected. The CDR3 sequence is CASSLSGGTGLAYEQYF. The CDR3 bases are TGTGCCAGCAGTTTATCGGGGGGAACGGGACTCGCCTACGAGCAGTACTTC.